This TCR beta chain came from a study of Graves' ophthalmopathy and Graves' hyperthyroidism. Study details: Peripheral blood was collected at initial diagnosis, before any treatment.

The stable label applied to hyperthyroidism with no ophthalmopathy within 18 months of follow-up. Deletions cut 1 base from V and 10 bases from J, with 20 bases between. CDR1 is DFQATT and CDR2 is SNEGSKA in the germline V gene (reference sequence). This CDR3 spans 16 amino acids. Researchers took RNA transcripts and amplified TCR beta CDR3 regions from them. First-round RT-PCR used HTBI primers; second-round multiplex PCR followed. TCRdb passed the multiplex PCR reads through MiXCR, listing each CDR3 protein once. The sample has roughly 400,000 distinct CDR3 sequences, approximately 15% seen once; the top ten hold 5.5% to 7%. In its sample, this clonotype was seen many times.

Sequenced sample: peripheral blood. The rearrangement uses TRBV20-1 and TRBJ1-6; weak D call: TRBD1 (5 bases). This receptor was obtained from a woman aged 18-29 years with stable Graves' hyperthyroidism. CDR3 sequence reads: CSARGLSGQGASPLHF. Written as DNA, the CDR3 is TGCAGTGCTAGAGGTTTAAGCGGGCAGGGCGCCTCACCCCTCCACTTT.